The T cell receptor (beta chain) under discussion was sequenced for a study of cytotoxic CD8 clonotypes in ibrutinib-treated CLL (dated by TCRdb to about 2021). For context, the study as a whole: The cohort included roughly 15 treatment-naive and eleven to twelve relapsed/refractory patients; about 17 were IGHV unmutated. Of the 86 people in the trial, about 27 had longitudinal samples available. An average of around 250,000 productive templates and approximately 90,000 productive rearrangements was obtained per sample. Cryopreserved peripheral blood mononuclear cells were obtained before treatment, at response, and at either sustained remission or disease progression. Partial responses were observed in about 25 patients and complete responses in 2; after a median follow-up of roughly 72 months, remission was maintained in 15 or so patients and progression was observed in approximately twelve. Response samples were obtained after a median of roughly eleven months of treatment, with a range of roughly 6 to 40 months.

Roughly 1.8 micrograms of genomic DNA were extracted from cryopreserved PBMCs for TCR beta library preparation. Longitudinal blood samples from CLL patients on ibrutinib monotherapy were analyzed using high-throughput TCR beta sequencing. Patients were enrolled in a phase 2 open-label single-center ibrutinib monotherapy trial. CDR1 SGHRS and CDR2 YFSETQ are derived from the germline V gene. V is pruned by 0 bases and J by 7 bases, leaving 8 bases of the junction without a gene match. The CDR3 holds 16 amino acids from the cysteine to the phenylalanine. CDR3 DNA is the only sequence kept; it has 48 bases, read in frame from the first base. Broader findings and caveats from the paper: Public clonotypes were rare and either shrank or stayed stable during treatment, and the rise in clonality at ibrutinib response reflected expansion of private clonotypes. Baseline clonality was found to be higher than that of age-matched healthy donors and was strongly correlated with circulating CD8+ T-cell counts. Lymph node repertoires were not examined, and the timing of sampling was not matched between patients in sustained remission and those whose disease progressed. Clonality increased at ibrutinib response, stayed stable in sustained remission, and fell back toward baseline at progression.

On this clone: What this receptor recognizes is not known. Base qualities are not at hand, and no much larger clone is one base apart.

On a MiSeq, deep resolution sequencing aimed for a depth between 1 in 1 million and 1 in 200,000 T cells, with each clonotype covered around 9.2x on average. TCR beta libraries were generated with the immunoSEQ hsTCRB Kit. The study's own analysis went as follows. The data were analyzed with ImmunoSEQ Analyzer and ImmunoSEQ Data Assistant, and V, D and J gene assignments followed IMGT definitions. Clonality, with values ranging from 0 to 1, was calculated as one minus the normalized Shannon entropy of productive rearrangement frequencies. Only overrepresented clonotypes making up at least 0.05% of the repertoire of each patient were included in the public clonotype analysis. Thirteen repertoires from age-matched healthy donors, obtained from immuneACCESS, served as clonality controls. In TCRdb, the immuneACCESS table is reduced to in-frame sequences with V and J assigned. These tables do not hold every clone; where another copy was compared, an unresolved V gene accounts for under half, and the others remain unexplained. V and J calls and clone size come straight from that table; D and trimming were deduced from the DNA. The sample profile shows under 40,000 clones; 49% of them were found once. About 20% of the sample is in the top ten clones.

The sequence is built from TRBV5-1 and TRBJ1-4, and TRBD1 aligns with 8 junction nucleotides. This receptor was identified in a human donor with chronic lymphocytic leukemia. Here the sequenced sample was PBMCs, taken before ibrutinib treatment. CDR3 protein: CASSLAKTGGGEKLFF. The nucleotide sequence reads TGCGCCAGCAGCTTGGCGAAAACAGGGGGTGGTGAAAAACTGTTTTTT.